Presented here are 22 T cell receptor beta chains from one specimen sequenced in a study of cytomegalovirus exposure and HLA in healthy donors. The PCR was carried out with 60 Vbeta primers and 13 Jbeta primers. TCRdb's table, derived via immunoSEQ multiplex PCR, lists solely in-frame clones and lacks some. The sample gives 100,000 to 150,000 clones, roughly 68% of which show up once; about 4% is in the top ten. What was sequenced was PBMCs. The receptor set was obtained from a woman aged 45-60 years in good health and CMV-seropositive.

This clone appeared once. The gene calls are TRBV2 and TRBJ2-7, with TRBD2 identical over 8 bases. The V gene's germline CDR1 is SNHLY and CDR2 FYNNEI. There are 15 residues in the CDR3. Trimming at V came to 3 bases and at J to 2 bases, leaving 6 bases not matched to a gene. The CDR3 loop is CASSEWRGVTYEQYF. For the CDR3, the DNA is TGTGCCAGCAGTGAGTGGCGGGGGGTCACCTACGAGCAGTACTTC.

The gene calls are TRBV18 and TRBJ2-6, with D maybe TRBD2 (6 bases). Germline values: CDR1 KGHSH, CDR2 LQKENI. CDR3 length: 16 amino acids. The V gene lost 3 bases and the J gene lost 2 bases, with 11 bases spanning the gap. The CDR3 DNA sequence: TGTGCCAGCTCACCCGTTTCGGGGGCTGGGGCCAACGTCCTGACTTTC. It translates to CASSPVSGAGANVLTF.

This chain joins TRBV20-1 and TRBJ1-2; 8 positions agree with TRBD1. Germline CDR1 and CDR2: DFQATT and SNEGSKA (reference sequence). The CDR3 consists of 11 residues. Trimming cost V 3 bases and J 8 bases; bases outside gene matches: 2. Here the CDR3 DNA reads TGCAGTGCTAGCGGGACAGGCGGCTACACCTTC. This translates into CSASGTGGYTF.

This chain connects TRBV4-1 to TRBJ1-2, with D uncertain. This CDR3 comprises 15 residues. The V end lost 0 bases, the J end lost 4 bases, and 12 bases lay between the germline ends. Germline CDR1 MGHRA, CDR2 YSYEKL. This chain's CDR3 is CASSQESVSSYGYTF. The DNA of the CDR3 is TGCGCCAGCAGCCAAGAATCAGTCTCTAGCTATGGCTACACCTTC.

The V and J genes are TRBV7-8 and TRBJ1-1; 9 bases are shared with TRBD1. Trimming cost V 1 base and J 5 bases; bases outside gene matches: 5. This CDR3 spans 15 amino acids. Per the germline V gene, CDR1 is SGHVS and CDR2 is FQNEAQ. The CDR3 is CASSLVGTGRTEAFF. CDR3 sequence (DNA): TGTGCCAGCAGCTTAGTGGGGACAGGGCGAACTGAAGCTTTCTTT. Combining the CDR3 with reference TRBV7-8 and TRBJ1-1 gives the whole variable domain GAGVSQSPRYKVAKRGQDVALRCDPISGHVSLFWYQQALGQGPEFLTYFQNEAQLDKSGLPSDRFFAERPEGSVSTLKIQRTQQEDSAVYLCASSLVGTGRTEAFFGQGTRLTVV.

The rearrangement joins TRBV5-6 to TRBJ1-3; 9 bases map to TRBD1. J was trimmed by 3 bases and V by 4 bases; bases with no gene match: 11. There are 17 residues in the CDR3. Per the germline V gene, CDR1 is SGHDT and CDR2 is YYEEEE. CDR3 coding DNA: TGTGCCAGCAGCGCAGACTACAGGGGGCTGAGTGGAAACACCATATATTTT. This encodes CASSADYRGLSGNTIYF.

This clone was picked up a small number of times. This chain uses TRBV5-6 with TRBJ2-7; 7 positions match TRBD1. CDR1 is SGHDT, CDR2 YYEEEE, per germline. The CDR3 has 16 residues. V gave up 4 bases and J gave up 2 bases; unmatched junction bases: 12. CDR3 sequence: CASSRPRTGATYEQYF. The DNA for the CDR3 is TGTGCCAGCAGCCGCCCTCGGACAGGAGCTACCTACGAGCAGTACTTC.

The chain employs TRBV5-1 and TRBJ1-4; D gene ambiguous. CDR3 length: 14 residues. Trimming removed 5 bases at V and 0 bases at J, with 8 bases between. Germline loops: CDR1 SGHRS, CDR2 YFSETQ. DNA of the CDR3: TGCGCCAGCAGTTTTAGCACAACTAATGAAAAACTGTTTTTT. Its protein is CASSFSTTNEKLFF.

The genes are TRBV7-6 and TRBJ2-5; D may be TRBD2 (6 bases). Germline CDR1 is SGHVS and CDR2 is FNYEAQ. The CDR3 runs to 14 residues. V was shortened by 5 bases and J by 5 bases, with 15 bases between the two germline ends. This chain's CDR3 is CASSDRLARETQYF. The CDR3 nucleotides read TGTGCCAGCAGCGACCGTCTAGCGCGGGAGACCCAGTACTTC.

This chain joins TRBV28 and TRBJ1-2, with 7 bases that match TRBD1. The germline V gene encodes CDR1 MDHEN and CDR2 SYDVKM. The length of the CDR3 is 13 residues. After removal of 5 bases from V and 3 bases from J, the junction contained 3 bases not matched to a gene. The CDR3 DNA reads TGTGCCAGCAGTGAGGGACAGTACTATGGCTACACCTTC. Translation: CASSEGQYYGYTF.

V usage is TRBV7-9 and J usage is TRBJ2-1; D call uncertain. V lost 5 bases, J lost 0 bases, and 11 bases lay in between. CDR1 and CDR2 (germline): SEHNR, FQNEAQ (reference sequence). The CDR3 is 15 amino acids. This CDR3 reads CASSPLVSSYNEQFF. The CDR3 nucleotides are TGTGCCAGCAGCCCGCTAGTAAGCTCCTACAATGAGCAGTTCTTC.

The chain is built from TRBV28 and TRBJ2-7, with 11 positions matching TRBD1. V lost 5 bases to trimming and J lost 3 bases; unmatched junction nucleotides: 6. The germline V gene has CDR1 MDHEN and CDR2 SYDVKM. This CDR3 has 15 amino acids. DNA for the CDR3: TGTGCCAGCAGTCCTCCCGGGACAGGGGGCTACGAGCAGTACTTC. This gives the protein CASSPPGTGGYEQYF. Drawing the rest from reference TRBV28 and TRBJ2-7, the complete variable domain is DVKVTQSSRYLVKRTGEKVFLECVQDMDHENMFWYRQDPGLGLRLIYFSYDVKMKEKGDIPEGYSVSREKKERFSLILESASTNQTSMYLCASSPPGTGGYEQYFGPGTRLTVT.

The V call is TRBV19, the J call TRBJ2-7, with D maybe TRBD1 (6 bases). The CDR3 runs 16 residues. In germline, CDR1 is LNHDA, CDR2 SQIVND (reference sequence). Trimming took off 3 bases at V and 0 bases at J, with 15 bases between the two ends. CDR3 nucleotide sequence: TGTGCCAGTAGTATGGCCGGGACACAATTCTCCTACGAGCAGTACTTC. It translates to CASSMAGTQFSYEQYF. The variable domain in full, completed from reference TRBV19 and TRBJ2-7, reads DGGITQSPKYLFRKEGQNVTLSCEQNLNHDAMYWYRQDPGQGLRLIYYSQIVNDFQKGDIAEGYSVSREKKESFPLTVTSAQKNPTAFYLCASSMAGTQFSYEQYFGPGTRLTVT.

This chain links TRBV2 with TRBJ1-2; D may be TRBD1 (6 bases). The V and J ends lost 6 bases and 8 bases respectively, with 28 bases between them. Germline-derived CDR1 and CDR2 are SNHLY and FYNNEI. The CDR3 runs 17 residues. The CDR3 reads CASRELSTGTTQGGYTF. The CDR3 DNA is TGTGCCAGCAGAGAATTAAGCACCGGGACAACTCAGGGAGGCTACACCTTC.

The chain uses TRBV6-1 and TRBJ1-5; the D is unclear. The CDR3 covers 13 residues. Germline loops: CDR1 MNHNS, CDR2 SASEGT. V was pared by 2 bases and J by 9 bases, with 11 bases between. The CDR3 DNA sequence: TGTGCCAGCAGTGAACCCCCTCTTTGGCCCCAGCATTTT. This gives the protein CASSEPPLWPQHF.

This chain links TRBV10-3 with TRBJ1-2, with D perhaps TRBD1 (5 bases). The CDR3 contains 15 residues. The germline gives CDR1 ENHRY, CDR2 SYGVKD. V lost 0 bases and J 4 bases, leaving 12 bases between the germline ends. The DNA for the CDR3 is TGTGCCATCAGTGAGTCGACTCAGGGCCTCTATGGCTACACCTTC. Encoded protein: CAISESTQGLYGYTF.

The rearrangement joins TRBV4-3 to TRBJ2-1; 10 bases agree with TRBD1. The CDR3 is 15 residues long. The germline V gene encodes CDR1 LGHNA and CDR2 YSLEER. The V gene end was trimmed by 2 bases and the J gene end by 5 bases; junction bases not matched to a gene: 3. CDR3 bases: TGCGCCAGCAGCCAATACGGGACAGGGGACAATGAGCAGTTCTTC. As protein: CASSQYGTGDNEQFF.

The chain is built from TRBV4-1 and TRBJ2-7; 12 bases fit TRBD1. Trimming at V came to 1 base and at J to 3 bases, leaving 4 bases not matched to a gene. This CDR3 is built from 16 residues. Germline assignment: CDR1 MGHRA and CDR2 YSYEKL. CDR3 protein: CASSQAGTGGIYEQYF. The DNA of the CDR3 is TGCGCCAGCAGCCAAGCCGGGACAGGGGGCATCTACGAGCAGTACTTC.

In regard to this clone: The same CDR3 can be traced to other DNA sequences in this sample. CDR3 nucleotide sequence: TGTGCCAGCAGCTTGGAGCTTCAAGAGACCCAGTACTTC. It specifies CASSLELQETQYF. The chain couples TRBV7-2 to TRBJ2-5; no clear D gene. Per germline, CDR1 SGHTA and CDR2 FQGNSA. Trimming left V 3 bases short and J 2 bases short, with 7 bases between. CDR3 length equals 13 residues.

CDR3 residues: CATSIPGMGTYEQYF. CDR3 bases: TGTGCCACCAGCATCCCAGGGATGGGTACTTACGAGCAGTACTTC. This chain connects TRBV15 to TRBJ2-7, with D possibly TRBD1 on 5 matching bases. CDR3 length: 15 residues. Germline CDR1 LNHNV, CDR2 YYDKDF (reference sequence). V was shortened by 4 bases and J by 4 bases, with 17 bases between the two germline ends.

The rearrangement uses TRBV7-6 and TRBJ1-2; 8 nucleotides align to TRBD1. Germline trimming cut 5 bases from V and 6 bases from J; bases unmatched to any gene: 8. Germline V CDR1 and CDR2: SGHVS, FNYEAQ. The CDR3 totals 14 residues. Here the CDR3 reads CASSESGGGNGYTF. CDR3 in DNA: TGTGCCAGCAGCGAATCAGGGGGCGGTAATGGCTACACCTTC.

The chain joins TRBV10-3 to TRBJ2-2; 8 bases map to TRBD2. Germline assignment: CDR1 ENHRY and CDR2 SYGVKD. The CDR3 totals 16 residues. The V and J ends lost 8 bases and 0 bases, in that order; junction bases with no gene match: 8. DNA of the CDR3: TGTGCCATCTCGGCTAGCGGGCTCGCGAACACCGGGGAGCTGTTTTTT. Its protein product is CAISASGLANTGELFF.